Shown below are 15 T cell receptor beta chains from a single sample sequenced in a study of Graves' ophthalmopathy and Graves' hyperthyroidism. The authors amplified TCR beta CDR3 regions from RNA transcripts. First-round RT-PCR with HTBI primers preceded a second-round multiplex PCR. TCRdb re-called the multiplex PCR reads with MiXCR, one entry per CDR3 protein. The sample lists 200,000 to 300,000 distinct CDR3 sequences, 45% seen once, with more than 45% in the top ten. Sample: peripheral blood. The receptors derive from an adult man with Graves' ophthalmopathy.

The genes are TRBV7-6 and TRBJ2-5, with 11 bases aligning to TRBD2. The CDR3 sequence is 15 residues long. The germline gives CDR1 SGHVS, CDR2 FNYEAQ. V gave up 3 bases and J gave up 1 base; unmatched junction bases: 1. The CDR3 region has the DNA TGTGCCAGCAGCTTTAGCGGGGGGGGCCAAGAGACCCAGTACTTC. This sequence encodes CASSFSGGGQETQYF.

This rearrangement joins TRBV3-1 to TRBJ1-2; 10 nucleotides match TRBD1. Trimming cost V 1 base and J 10 bases; bases outside gene matches: 6. CDR3 length: 14 residues. Germline V lookup: CDR1 LGHDT, CDR2 YNNKEL (reference sequence). DNA for the CDR3: TGTGCCAGCAGCCAAGGAGACAGGGGGCGGAACTACACCTTC. Encoded protein: CASSQGDRGRNYTF. The whole variable domain, remainder taken from reference TRBV3-1 and TRBJ1-2, is DTAVSQTPKYLVTQMGNDKSIKCEQNLGHDTMYWYKQDSKKFLKIMFSYNNKELIINETVPNRFSPKSPDKAHLNLHINSLELGDSAVYFCASSQGDRGRNYTFGSGTRLTVV.

This rearrangement joins TRBV28 to TRBJ2-7; 7 bases map to TRBD2. Germline V lookup: CDR1 MDHEN, CDR2 SYDVKM. The CDR3 sequence is 15 residues long. V shed 5 bases and J 5 bases; nucleotides not matched to a gene: 12. CDR3 DNA: TGTGCCAGCAGTCCCACCCGGGACTATATCAACGAGCAGTACTTC. Translated: CASSPTRDYINEQYF.

The V call is TRBV10-3, the J call TRBJ2-7; 10 bases map to TRBD1. CDR3 length: 15 residues. Germline CDR1 and CDR2: ENHRY and SYGVKD. J gave up 1 base and V 10 bases, and 10 bases lay outside the gene matches. CDR3 bases: TGTGCCAGCAACCCGACAGGGGGCTGGTCCTACGAGCAGTACTTC. It yields the protein CASNPTGGWSYEQYF.

This clonotype appeared a few times. The V gene is TRBV5-1, the J gene TRBJ2-6, with D maybe TRBD2 (5 bases). The CDR3 length is 14 residues. The V gene's germline CDR1 is SGHRS and CDR2 YFSETQ. V lost 2 bases and J 3 bases, leaving 6 bases between the germline ends. The CDR3: CASSFGDGANVLTF. CDR3 nucleotides: TGCGCCAGCAGCTTCGGGGATGGGGCCAACGTCCTGACTTTC. The full variable domain, with the rest looked up from reference TRBV5-1 and TRBJ2-6, is KAGVTQTPRYLIKTRGQQVTLSCSPISGHRSVSWYQQTPGQGLQFLFEYFSETQRNKGNFPGRFSGRQFSNSRSEMNVSTLELGDSALYLCASSFGDGANVLTFGAGSRLTVL.

The V and J genes are TRBV19 and TRBJ2-7, with D possibly being TRBD1 or TRBD2 (6 bases each). V dropped 3 bases and J dropped 2 bases, with 14 bases sitting between them. Germline CDR1 and CDR2: LNHDA and SQIVND (reference sequence). The CDR3 has 15 residues. The CDR3 DNA sequence: TGTGCCAGTAGTATTCTTGCCGGGGGCACCTACGAGCAGTACTTC. The encoded protein is CASSILAGGTYEQYF.

This clonotype came up a few times. The rearrangement joins TRBV9 to TRBJ2-7; 7 bases fit TRBD1. This CDR3 is built from 15 residues. The V gene's germline CDR1 is SGDLS and CDR2 YYNGEE. V was pared by 4 bases and J by 6 bases, with 13 bases of the junction left unmatched. The CDR3 region has the DNA TGTGCCAGCAGCCCGTTGAGCAAGCCAGGGGGCGAGCAGTACTTC. It is translated as CASSPLSKPGGEQYF.

Concerning this clonotype: The conserved closing phenylalanine or tryptophan is absent in this CDR3, likely reflecting a read error. This rearrangement joins TRBV7-2 to TRBJ1-3; perhaps TRBD1 as D (6 bases). Trimming took off 4 bases at V and 3 bases at J, with 10 bases between the two ends. The V gene's germline CDR1 is SGHTA and CDR2 FQGNSA. This CDR3 is built from 14 residues. The CDR3 spells CASSSTGFGNTIYL. The CDR3 nucleotides are TGTGCCAGCAGCTCCACAGGGTTTGGAAACACCATATATCTT.

This clonotype was seen only a few times. The rearrangement joins TRBV20-1 to TRBJ2-5; TRBD1 might be the D (5 bases). Looked up from germline, CDR1 is DFQATT and CDR2 is SNEGSKA (reference sequence). The V gene lost 6 bases and the J gene lost 1 base, with 12 bases spanning the gap. There are 13 residues in the CDR3. The CDR3 reads CSAAVTAQETQYF. The DNA of the CDR3 is TGCAGTGCCGCGGTGACAGCCCAAGAGACCCAGTACTTC.

This clonotype was observed a few times. The chain has TRBV20-1 and TRBJ1-2; the match to TRBD1 covers 7 bases. This CDR3 contains 14 residues. The V and J ends lost 1 base and 2 bases, in that order; junction bases with no gene match: 4. The germline V gene has CDR1 DFQATT and CDR2 SNEGSKA (reference sequence). DNA for the CDR3: TGCAGTGCTAGAGGCACAGGGGTAAACTATGGCTACACCTTC. Protein: CSARGTGVNYGYTF.

J is TRBJ1-2 and V is TRBV9; TRBD1 agrees at 9 bases. Germline assignment: CDR1 SGDLS and CDR2 YYNGEE. This CDR3 has 15 amino acids. With 4 bases clipped from V and 2 bases from J, the junction kept 6 bases outside the gene matches. This CDR3 is CASSKTGTGNYGYTF. The DNA for the CDR3 is TGTGCCAGCAGCAAAACCGGGACAGGGAACTATGGCTACACCTTC. Supplemented by reference TRBV9 and TRBJ1-2, the full variable domain reads DSGVTQTPKHLITATGQRVTLRCSPRSGDLSVYWYQQSLDQGLQFLIQYYNGEERAKGNILERFSAQQFPDLHSELNLSSLELGDSALYFCASSKTGTGNYGYTFGSGTRLTVV.

V usage is TRBV28 and J usage is TRBJ2-5, with D hard to call. Germline-derived CDR1 and CDR2 are MDHEN and SYDVKM. The CDR3 consists of 13 residues. The V end was cut by 6 bases, the J end by 2 bases, with 10 bases between. The CDR3 nucleotides are TGTGCCAGCAGGGATACACGACAAGAGACCCAGTACTTC. Translated: CASRDTRQETQYF.

Concerning this clonotype: The conserved final phenylalanine or tryptophan is absent from the CDR3, which likely points to a read error. This chain joins TRBV7-9 and TRBJ2-5; a weak D match, TRBD1 (5 bases). Near its end, the DNA agrees better with TRBJ2-7, so the J call may be wrong. The CDR3 covers 14 residues. Germline V gene sequence: CDR1 SEHNR, CDR2 FQNEAQ (reference sequence). For the CDR3, the DNA is TGTGCCAGCAGCCCATCAGGGCCCTACTACGAGCAGTACTCC. Its translation: CASSPSGPYYEQYS.

CDR3 loop: CASSSQPGQGTEAFF. The CDR3 region has the DNA TGTGCCAGCAGCTCACAACCGGGACAGGGCACTGAAGCTTTCTTT. The chain carries TRBV7-3 and TRBJ1-1; 9 bases agree with TRBD1. The V segment lost 4 bases and the J segment 4 bases; nucleotides outside the gene matches: 7. CDR3 length: 15 amino acids. Germline values: CDR1 SGHTA, CDR2 FQGTGA.

The gene calls are TRBV2 and TRBJ1-3; a possible D gene is TRBD1 (6 bases). Germline values: CDR1 SNHLY, CDR2 FYNNEI. V lost 7 bases, J lost 4 bases, and 14 bases lay in between. The CDR3 length is 14 residues. CDR3 DNA: TGTGCCAGCATAGGTGGGGGGCGCGGAAACACCATATATTTT. Protein sequence: CASIGGGRGNTIYF.